The rows below give T cell receptor beta chains drawn from one sample of a study of shared clonotypes between healthy human individuals. The data were produced by immunoSEQ multiplex PCR, yet TCRdb's version contains in-frame clones alone and is incomplete. The profile shows some 2 million clones, 85% to 95% of them singletons. Sequencing was carried out using naive CD8+ T cells sorted from blood. The receptors shown here come from a man aged 18 to 29 in good health. CDR3s include the opening cysteine and the closing phenylalanine or tryptophan. A D gene is named only where the DNA matches it firmly. For some rows the clone size is stated as once, few or many, or as a class when expanded; others skip it.

v_gene,d_gene,abundance,j_gene,CDR3nt,CDR3aa
TRBV10-3,NA,once,TRBJ2-3,TGTGCCATTGGACTGGAAGTCTCAGATACGCAGTATTTT,CAIGLEVSDTQYF
TRBV5-1,NA,once,TRBJ2-1,TGCGCCAGCAGCTTGTTGGCGGGGAACAATGAGCAGTTCTTC,CASSLLAGNNEQFF
TRBV29-1,NA,NA,TRBJ1-2,TGCAGCGTTGTGTTCAGGGGCAACTATGGCTACACCTTC,CSVVFRGNYGYTF
TRBV28,NA,NA,TRBJ1-1,TGTGCCAGTTGTATAGGGGGTGACACTGAAGCTTTCTTT,CASCIGGDTEAFF
TRBV15,TRBD2,NA,TRBJ2-3,TGTGCCACCAGCAGGAGACTAGCGGACACAGATACGCAGTATTTT,CATSRRLADTDTQYF
TRBV6-5,TRBD1,NA,TRBJ1-2,TGTGCCAGCAGTTACGCGACAGGGGCTGGCTACACCTTC,CASSYATGAGYTF
TRBV6-6,NA,NA,TRBJ2-5,TGTGCCAGCAGTTACATCCTGACAGGCGAAGAGACCCAGTACTTC,CASSYILTGEETQYF
TRBV7-7,TRBD1,once,TRBJ2-7,TGTGCTAGCAGCTACGACAGGGGGTCCGAGCAGTACTTC,CASSYDRGSEQYF
TRBV10-2,NA,NA,TRBJ2-2,TGCGCCAGCAGTGAAGATAGCGGGGAGCTGTTTTTT,CASSEDSGELFF
TRBV6-6,NA,NA,TRBJ2-1,TGTGCCAGCAGTTACTCGGGGGGTTCGTACAATGAGCAGTTCTTC,CASSYSGGSYNEQFF
TRBV5-1,NA,NA,TRBJ1-6,TGCGCCAGCAGCTTGGAATATGGACTTTCTAGCTCCTATAATTCACCCCTCCACTTT,CASSLEYGLSSSYNSPLHF